The 5 T cell receptor beta chains presented below share a single source sample, sequenced in a study of cytomegalovirus exposure and HLA in healthy donors (dated by TCRdb to 2017 to 2019). Library creation used the immunoSEQ multiplex PCR assay. In TCRdb, the immuneACCESS table is reduced to in-frame sequences with V and J assigned. These tables do not hold every clone; where another copy was compared, an unresolved V gene accounts for under half, and the others remain unexplained. Counted in this sample were nearly 80,000 clones; 93% of them appeared once. The ten biggest clones cover 3% to 4% of the sample. Sequencing was performed on PBMCs. These receptor sequences come from a woman aged 30 to 39 in good health and CMV-seronegative.

The CDR3 coding sequence is TGCGCCAGCAGCATAGGACAGGTTACAGCGTACGAGCAGTACTTC. This translates into CASSIGQVTAYEQYF. The chain links TRBV5-1 to TRBJ2-7; 7 positions match TRBD1. Germline values: CDR1 SGHRS, CDR2 YFSETQ. The CDR3 spans 15 residues. V was clipped by 4 bases and J by 4 bases; unmatched bases: 11.

J is TRBJ2-7 and V is TRBV18, with 8 positions matching TRBD1. The germline V gene encodes CDR1 KGHSH and CDR2 LQKENI. The CDR3 length is 18 residues. V trimming: 4 bases; J trimming: 3 bases; junction bases outside the gene matches: 17. The CDR3 DNA reads as TGTGCCAGCTCACGAACCTTCATCGGACAGGGTCCTAGCTACGAGCAGTACTTC. This gives the protein CASSRTFIGQGPSYEQYF.

The chain joins TRBV4-1 to TRBJ2-4; D might be TRBD1 (5 bases). CDR3 length: 18 residues. Trimming pared 2 bases from V and 8 bases from J, leaving 25 bases between. Germline assignment: CDR1 MGHRA and CDR2 YSYEKL. CDR3 nucleotide sequence: TGCGCCAGCAGCCAACCCTTTCGTCAAGGACATAGGCCAGACATTCAGTACTTC. It codes for CASSQPFRQGHRPDIQYF.

The J gene is TRBJ2-7, the V gene TRBV5-4; possibly TRBD2 for D (6 bases). The CDR3 is 15 residues long. Germline values: CDR1 SGHNT, CDR2 YYREEE (reference sequence). V lost 1 base and J lost 3, with 14 bases in between. CDR3 residues: CASSLSSGTGYEQYF. DNA of the CDR3: TGTGCCAGCAGCTTGTCCTCCGGGACTGGCTACGAGCAGTACTTC.

The rearrangement links TRBV7-2 to TRBJ1-1; unclear D gene. This CDR3 has 16 amino acids. V lost 1 base and J lost 4, with 16 bases in between. Germline V gene lookup returns CDR1 SGHTA and CDR2 FQGNSA. As DNA, the CDR3 is TGTGCCAGCAGCTTAGGGGCAGCAACTGCGATCACTGAAGCTTTCTTT. It specifies CASSLGAATAITEAFF.